The rows below give T cell receptor beta chains drawn from one sample of a study of monozygotic twins with inflammatory bowel disease. TCRdb re-called the 5' RACE reads and gives one entry per CDR3 protein, without DNA. The sample table sets out about 160,000 distinct CDR3 sequences. The sample taken for sequencing was blood. The receptors were sampled from a human donor with ulcerative colitis or Crohn's disease, or a healthy co-twin of an affected twin (not recorded which). Both conserved end residues are part of each CDR3. Each record gives: V gene, J gene, CDR3 protein.

TRBV20-1	TRBJ2-2	CSARDHRGVTGELFF
TRBV6-1	TRBJ2-5	CASSPSPGDLVETQYF
TRBV30	TRBJ2-5	CAWAGRQETQYF
TRBV5-1	TRBJ2-1	CASSLGSQDNEQFF
TRBV5-1	TRBJ2-3	CASSAQGLYTQYF
TRBV20-1	TRBJ1-6	CSATPGQGSSSPLHF
TRBV15	TRBJ2-3	CATSRELAGATDTQYF
TRBV5-1	TRBJ1-6	CASSPMTGDSPLHF
TRBV5-1	TRBJ2-1	CASSLRIGMGHNEQFF
TRBV5-1	TRBJ2-7	CASSLGDRGEQYF
TRBV3-1	TRBJ2-1	CASSQDSQNNEQFF
TRBV5-1	TRBJ2-6	CASSLVGAGANVLTF
TRBV15	TRBJ1-2	CATSRSSPEGTDMGGGYGYTF
TRBV6-1	TRBJ1-6	CASSDDQEGRTPLHF
TRBV5-1	TRBJ2-4	CASSLEPTGTSDDIQYF
TRBV5-6	TRBJ1-4	CASSLGAVEKLFF